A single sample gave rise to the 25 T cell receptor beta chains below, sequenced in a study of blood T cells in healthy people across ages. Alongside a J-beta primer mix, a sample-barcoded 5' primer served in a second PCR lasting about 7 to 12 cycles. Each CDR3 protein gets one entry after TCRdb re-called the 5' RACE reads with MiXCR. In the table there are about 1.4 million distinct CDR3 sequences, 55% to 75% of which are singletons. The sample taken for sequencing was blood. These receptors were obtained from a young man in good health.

The CDR3 nucleotides read TGCAGCGTTGAGGGAGGAGAGTTCACAGATACGCAGTATTTT. Encoded protein: CSVEGGEFTDTQYF. The chain couples TRBV29-1 to TRBJ2-3; a possible D gene is TRBD2 (6 bases). The CDR3 covers 14 residues. CDR1 SQVTM and CDR2 ANQGSEA come from the germline V gene. The germline V and J ends were trimmed by 3 bases and 2 bases, with 12 bases remaining between them.

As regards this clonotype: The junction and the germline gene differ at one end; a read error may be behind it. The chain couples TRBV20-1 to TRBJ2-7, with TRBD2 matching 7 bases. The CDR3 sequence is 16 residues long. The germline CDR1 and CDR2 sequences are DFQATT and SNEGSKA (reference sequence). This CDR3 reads CSARDWSSGVSYERYF. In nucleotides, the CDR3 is TGCAGTGCTAGAGATTGGTCCAGCGGGGTATCCTACGAGCGGTACTTC.

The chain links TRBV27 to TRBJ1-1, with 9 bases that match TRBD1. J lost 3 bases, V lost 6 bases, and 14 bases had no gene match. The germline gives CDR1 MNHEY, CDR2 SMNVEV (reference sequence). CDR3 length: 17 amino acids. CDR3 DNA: TGTGCCAGCAGGGCTCTGTGGGATCGGGACAGGGACACTGAAGCTTTCTTT. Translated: CASRALWDRDRDTEAFF.

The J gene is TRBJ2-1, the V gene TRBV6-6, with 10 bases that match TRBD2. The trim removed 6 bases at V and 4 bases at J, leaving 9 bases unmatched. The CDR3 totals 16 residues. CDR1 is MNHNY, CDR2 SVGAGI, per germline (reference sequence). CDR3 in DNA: TGTGCCAGCAGATCTTTAGCGGGGGGCCTATACAATGAGCAGTTCTTC. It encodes CASRSLAGGLYNEQFF.

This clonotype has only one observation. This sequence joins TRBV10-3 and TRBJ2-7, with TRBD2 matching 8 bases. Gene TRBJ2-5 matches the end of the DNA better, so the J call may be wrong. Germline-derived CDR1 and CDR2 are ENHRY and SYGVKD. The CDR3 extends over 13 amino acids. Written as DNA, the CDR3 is TGTGCCTCAGCAGCGGGAGACCGAGAGACCCAGTACTTC. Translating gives CASAAGDRETQYF.

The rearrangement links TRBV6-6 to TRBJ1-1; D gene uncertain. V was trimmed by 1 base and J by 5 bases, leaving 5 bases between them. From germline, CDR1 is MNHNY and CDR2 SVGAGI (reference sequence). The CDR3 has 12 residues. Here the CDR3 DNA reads TGTGCCAGCAGTTACTTGGCGACTGAAGCTTTCTTT. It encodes CASSYLATEAFF.

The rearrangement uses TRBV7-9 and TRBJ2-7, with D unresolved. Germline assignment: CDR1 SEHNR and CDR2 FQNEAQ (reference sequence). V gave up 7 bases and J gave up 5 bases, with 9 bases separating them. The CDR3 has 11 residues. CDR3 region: CASTSSHEQYF. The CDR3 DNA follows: TGTGCCAGCACCTCATCCCACGAGCAGTACTTC.

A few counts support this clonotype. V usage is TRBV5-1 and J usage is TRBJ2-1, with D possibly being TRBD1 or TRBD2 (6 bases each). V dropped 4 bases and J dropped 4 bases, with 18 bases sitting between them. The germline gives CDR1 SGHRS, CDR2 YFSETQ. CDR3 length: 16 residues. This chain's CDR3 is CASSPAMGGRYNEQFF. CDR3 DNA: TGCGCCAGCAGCCCCGCTATGGGGGGCCGTTACAATGAGCAGTTCTTC.

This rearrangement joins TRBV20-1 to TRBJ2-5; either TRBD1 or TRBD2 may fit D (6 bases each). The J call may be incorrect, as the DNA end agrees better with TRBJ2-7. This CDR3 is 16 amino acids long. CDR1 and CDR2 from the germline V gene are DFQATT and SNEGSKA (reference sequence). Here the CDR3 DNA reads TGCAGTGCTAGAGATCTCTATTGGGGGGCGCGGGACGAGCAGTACTTC. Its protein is CSARDLYWGARDEQYF.

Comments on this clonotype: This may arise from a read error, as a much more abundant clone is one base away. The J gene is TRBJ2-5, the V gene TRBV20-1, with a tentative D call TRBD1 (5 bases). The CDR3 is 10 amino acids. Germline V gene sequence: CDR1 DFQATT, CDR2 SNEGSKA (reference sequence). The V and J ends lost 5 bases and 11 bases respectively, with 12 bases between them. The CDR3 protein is CSAWGNEQYF. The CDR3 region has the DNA TGCAGTGCTTGGGGCAATGAGCAGTACTTC.

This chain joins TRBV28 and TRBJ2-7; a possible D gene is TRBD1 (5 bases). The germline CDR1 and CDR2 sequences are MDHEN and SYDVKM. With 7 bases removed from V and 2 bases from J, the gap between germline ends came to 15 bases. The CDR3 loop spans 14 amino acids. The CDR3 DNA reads TGTGCCAGCACTACGACAGCTACTACCTACGAGCAGTACTTC. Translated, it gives CASTTTATTYEQYF.

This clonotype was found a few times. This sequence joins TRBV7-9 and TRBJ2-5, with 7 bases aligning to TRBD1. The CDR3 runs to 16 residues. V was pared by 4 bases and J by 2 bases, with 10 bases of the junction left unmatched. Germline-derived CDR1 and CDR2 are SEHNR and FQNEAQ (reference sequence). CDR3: CASSSSGTAAQETQYF. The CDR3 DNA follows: TGTGCCAGCAGCTCCAGTGGGACAGCGGCTCAAGAGACCCAGTACTTC. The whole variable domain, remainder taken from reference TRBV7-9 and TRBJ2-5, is DTGVSQNPRHKITKRGQNVTFRCDPISEHNRLYWYRQTLGQGPEFLTYFQNEAQLEKSRLLSDRFSAERPKGSFSTLEIQRTEQGDSAMYLCASSSSGTAAQETQYFGPGTRLLVL.

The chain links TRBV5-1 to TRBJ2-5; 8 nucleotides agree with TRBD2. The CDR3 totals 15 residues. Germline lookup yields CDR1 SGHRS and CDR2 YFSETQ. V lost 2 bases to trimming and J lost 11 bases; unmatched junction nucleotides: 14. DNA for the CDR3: TGCGCCAGCAGCTTTGGACTAGCCGGGGGCAATGAGCAGTACTTC. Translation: CASSFGLAGGNEQYF. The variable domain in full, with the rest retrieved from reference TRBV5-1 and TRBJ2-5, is KAGVTQTPRYLIKTRGQQVTLSCSPISGHRSVSWYQQTPGQGLQFLFEYFSETQRNKGNFPGRFSGRQFSNSRSEMNVSTLELGDSALYLCASSFGLAGGNEQYFGPGTRLLVL.

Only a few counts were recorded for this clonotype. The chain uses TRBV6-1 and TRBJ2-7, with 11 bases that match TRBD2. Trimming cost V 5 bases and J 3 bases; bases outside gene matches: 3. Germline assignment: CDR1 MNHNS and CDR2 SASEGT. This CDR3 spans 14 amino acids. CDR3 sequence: CASSKTSGNYEQYF. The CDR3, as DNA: TGTGCCAGCAGTAAGACTAGCGGGAACTACGAGCAGTACTTC.

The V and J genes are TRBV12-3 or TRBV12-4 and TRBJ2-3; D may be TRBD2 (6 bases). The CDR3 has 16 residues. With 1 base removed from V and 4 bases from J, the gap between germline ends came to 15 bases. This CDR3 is CASSLGLALGADTQYF. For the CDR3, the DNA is TGTGCCAGCAGTTTAGGGCTAGCGCTTGGAGCAGATACGCAGTATTTT.

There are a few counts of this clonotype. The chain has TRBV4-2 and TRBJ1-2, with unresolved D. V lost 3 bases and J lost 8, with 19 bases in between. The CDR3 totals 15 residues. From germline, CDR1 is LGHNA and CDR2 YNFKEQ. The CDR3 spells CASSQVRRNLEGYTF. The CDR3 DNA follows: TGTGCCAGCAGCCAGGTGAGGCGAAACCTCGAGGGCTACACCTTC.

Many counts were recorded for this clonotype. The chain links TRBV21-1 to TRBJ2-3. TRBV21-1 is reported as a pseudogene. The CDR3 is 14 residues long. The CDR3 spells CASSKFSTGDTQYF. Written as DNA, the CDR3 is TGTGCCAGCAGCAAATTTTCGACTGGGGATACGCAGTATTTT.

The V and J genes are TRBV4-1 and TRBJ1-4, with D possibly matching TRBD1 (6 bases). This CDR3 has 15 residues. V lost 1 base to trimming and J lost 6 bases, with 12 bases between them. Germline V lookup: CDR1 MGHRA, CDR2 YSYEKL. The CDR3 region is CASSQVWPGDEKLFF. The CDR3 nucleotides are TGCGCCAGCAGCCAAGTATGGCCAGGGGATGAAAAACTGTTTTTT.

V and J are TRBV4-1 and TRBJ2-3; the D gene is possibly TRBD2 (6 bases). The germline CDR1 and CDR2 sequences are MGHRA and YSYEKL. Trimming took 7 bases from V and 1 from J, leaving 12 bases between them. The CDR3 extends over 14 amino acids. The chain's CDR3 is CASMLGGGTDTQYF. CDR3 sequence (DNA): TGCGCCAGCATGTTGGGGGGAGGCACAGATACGCAGTATTTT.

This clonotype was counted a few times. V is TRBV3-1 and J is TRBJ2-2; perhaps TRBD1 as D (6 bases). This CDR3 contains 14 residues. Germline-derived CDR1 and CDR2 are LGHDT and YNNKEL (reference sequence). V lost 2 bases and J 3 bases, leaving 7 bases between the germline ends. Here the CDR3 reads CASSQRTDTGELFF. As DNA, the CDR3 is TGTGCCAGCAGCCAAAGGACAGACACCGGGGAGCTGTTTTTT.

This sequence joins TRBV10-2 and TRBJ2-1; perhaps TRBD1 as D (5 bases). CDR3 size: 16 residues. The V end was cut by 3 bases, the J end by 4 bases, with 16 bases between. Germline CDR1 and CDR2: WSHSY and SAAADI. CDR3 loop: CASSEGVPTPYNEQFF. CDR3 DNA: TGCGCCAGCAGTGAAGGGGTTCCGACACCTTACAATGAGCAGTTCTTC.

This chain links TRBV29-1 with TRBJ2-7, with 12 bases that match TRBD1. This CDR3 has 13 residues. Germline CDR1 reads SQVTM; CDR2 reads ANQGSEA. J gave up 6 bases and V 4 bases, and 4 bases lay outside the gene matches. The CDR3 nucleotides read TGCAGCGTTGCCCGGGACAGGGGGCTCGAGCAGTACTTC. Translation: CSVARDRGLEQYF.

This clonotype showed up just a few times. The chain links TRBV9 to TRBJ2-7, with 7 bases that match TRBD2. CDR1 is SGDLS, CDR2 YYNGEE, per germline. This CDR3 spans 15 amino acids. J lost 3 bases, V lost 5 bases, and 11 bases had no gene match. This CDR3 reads CASSEGLADNYEQYF. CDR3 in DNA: TGTGCCAGCAGTGAGGGGCTAGCGGATAACTACGAGCAGTACTTC.

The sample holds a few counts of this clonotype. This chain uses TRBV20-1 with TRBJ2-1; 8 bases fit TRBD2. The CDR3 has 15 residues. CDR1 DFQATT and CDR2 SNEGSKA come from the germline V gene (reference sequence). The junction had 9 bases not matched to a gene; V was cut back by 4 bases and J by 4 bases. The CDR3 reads CSAIWVAGRYNEQFF. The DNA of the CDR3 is TGCAGTGCTATTTGGGTAGCGGGGCGTTACAATGAGCAGTTCTTC.

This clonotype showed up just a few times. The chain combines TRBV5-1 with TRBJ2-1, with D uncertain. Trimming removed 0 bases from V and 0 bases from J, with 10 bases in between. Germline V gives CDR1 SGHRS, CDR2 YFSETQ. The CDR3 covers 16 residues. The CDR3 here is CASSLGQWSSYNEQFF. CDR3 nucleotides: TGCGCCAGCAGCTTGGGGCAATGGAGCTCCTACAATGAGCAGTTCTTC.